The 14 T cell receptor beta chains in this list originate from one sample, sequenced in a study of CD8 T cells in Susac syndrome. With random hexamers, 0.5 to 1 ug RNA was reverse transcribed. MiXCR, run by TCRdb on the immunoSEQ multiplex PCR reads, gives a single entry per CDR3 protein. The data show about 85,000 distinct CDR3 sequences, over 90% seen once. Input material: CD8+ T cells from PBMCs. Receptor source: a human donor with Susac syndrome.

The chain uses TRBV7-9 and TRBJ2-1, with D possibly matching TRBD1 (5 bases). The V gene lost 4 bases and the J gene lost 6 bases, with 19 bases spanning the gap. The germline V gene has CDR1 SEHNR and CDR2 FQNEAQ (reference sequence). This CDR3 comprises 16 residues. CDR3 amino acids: CASSSLYGGHLNEQFF. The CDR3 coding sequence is TGTGCCAGCAGCTCCCTATATGGTGGACACCTCAATGAGCAGTTCTTC.

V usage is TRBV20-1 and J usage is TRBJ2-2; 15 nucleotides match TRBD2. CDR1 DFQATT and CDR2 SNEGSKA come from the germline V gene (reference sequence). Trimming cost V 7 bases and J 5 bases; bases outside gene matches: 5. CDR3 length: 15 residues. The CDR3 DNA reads TGCAGTGGCCGGACTAGCGGGAGGGAAACCGGGGAGCTGTTTTTT. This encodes CSGRTSGRETGELFF.

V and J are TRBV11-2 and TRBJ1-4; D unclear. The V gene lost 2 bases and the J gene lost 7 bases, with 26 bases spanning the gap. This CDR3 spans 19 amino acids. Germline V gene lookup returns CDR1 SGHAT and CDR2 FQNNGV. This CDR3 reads CASSLNEFWDGSLGEKLFF. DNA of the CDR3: TGTGCCAGCAGCTTAAACGAATTCTGGGATGGGAGCTTAGGTGAAAAACTGTTTTTT.

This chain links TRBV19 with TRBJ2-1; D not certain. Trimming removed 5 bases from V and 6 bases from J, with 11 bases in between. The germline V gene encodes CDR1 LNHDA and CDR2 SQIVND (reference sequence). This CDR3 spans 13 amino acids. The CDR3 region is CASSPLGSNEQFF. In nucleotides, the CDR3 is TGTGCCAGTAGTCCTCTCGGGTCCAATGAGCAGTTCTTC.

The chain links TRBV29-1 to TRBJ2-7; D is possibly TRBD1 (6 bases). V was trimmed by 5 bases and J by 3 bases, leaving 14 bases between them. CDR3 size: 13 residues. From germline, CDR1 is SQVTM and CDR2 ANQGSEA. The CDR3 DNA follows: TGCAGCGTTCGGGACACCGAGGACTACGAGCAGTACTTC. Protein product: CSVRDTEDYEQYF.

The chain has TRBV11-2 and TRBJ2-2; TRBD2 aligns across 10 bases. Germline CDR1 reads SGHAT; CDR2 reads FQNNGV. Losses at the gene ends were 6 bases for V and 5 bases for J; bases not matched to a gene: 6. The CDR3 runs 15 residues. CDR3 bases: TGTGCCAGCAGGGGAGCGGGAGGGAAAACCGGGGAGCTGTTTTTT. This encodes CASRGAGGKTGELFF.

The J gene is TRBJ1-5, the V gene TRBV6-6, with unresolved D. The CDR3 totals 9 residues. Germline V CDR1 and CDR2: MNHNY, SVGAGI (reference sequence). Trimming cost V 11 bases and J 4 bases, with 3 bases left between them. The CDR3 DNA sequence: TGTGCCGCAAATCAGCCCCAGCATTTT. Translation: CAANQPQHF.

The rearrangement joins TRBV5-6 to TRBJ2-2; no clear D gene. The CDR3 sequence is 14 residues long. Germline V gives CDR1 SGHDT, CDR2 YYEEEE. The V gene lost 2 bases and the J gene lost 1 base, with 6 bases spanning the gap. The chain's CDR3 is CASSFGRNTGELFF. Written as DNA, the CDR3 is TGTGCCAGCAGCTTCGGGCGGAACACCGGGGAGCTGTTTTTT.

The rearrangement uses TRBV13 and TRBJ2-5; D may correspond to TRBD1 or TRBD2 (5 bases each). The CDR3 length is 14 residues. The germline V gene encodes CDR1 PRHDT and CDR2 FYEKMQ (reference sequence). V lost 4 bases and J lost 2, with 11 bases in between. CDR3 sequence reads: CASSSAGTQETQYF. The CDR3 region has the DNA TGTGCCAGCAGCTCGGCCGGGACGCAAGAGACCCAGTACTTC.

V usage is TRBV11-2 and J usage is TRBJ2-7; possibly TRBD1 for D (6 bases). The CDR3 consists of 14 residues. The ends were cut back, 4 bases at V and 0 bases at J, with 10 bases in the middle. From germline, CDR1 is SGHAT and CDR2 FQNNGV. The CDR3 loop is CASSSWTVSYEQYF. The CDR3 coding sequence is TGTGCCAGCAGCTCCTGGACAGTCTCCTACGAGCAGTACTTC.

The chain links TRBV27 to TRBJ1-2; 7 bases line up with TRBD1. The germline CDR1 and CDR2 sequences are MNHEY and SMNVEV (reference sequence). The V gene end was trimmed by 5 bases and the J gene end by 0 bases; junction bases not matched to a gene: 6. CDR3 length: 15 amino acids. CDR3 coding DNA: TGTGCCAGCAGTCTGGGACAGAGTCCTAACTATGGCTACACCTTC. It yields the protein CASSLGQSPNYGYTF.

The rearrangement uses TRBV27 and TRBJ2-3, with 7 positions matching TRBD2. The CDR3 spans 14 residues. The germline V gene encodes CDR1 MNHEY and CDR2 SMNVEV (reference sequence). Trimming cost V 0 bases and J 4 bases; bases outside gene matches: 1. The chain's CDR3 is CASSLSREADTQYF. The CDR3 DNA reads TGTGCCAGCAGTTTATCCCGGGAGGCAGATACGCAGTATTTT.

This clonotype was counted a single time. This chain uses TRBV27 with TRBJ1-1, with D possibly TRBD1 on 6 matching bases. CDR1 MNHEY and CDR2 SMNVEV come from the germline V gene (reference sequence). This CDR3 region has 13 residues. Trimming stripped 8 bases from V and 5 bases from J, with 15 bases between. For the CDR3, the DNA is TGTGCCAGCGGCCCTCTTAGGGGGACTGAAGCTTTCTTT. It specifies CASGPLRGTEAFF.

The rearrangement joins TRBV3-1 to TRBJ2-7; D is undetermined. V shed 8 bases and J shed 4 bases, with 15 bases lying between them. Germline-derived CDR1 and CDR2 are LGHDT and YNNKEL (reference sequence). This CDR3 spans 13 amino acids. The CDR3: CASSPGDFYEQYF. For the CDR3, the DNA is TGTGCCAGCTCACCCGGCGACTTTTACGAGCAGTACTTC.